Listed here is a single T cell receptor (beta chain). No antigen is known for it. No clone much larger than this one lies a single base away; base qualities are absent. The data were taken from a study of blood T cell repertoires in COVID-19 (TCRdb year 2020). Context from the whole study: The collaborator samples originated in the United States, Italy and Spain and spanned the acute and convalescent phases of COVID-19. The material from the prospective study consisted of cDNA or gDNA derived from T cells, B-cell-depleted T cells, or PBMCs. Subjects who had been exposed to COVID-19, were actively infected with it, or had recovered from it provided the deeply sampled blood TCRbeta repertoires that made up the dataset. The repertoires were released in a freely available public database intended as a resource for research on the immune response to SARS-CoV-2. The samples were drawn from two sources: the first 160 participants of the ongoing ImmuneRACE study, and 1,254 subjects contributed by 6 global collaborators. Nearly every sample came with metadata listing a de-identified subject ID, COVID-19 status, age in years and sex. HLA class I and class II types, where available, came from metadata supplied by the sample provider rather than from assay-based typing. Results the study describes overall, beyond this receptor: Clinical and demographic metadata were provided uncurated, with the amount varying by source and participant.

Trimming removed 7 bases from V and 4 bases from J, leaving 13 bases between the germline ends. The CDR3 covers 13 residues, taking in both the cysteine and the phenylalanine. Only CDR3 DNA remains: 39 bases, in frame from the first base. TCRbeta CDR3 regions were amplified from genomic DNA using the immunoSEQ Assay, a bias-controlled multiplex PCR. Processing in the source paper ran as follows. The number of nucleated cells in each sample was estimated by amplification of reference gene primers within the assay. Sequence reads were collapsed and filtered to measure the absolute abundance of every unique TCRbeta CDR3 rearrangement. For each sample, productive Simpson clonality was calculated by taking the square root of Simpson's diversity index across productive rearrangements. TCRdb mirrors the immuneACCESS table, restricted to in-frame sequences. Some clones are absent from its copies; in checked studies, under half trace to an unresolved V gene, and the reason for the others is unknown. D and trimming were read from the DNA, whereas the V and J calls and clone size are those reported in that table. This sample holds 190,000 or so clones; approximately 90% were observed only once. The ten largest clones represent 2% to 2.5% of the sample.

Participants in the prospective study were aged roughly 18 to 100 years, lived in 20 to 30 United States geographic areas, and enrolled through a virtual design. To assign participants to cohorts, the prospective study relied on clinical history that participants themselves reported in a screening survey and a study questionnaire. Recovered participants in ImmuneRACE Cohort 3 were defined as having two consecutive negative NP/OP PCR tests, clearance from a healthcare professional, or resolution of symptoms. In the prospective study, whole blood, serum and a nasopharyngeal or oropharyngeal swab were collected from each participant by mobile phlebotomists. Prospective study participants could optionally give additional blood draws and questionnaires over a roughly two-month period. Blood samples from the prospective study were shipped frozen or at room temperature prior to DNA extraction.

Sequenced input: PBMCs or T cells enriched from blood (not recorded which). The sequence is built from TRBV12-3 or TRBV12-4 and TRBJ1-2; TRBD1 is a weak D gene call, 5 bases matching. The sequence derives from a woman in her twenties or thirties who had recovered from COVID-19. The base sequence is TGTGCCAGCACTAACACCGGGGGCTATGGCTACACCTTC. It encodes CASTNTGGYGYTF.